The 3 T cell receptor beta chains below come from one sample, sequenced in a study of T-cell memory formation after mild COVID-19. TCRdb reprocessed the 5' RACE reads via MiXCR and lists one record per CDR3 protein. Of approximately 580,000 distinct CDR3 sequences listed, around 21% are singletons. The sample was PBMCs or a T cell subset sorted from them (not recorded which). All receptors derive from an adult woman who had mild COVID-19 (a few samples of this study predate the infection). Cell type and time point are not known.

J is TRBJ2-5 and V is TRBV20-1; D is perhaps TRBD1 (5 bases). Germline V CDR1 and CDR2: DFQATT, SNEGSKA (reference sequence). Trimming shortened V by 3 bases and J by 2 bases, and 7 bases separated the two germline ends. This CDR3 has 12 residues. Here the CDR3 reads CSARGQQETQYF. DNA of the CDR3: TGCAGTGCTAGGGGGCAGCAAGAGACCCAGTACTTC.

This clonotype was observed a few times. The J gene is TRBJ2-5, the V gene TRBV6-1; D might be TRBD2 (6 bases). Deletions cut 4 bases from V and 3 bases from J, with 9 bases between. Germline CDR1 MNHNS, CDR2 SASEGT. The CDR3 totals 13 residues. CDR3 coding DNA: TGTGCCAGCAGTGGGGTAGCGGAAGAGACCCAGTACTTC. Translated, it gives CASSGVAEETQYF.

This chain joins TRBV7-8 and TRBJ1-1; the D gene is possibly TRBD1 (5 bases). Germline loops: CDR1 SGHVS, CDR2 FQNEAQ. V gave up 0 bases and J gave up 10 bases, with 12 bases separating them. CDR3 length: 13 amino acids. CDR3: CASSLAIGAGAFF. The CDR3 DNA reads TGTGCCAGCAGCTTAGCGATAGGGGCTGGAGCTTTCTTT.